This T cell receptor (beta chain) is from a study of OX40 agonist ivuxolimab in advanced cancers. Study-wide context: Treatment of patients was with ivuxolimab, an agonistic anti-OX40 (CD134) antibody. The dose-escalation cohort had hepatocellular carcinoma, melanoma, renal cell or head and neck cancer.

Some clones are missing from TCRdb's copy, which holds only in-frame ones; the method was immunoSEQ multiplex PCR. The profile shows 65,000 to 70,000 clones, roughly 80% of them singletons. This receptor was taken from an adult with an advanced solid tumor such as melanoma, head and neck, liver or kidney cancer. The material was CD4+ or CD8+ T cells sorted from blood, obtained in a trial of the OX40 agonist ivuxolimab.

Written as DNA, the CDR3 is TGTGCCAGCACCCCGGGGCCCGGGGGGACCACTGAAGCTTTCTTT. Its protein is CASTPGPGGTTEAFF. The gene calls are TRBV6-5 and TRBJ1-1; the D gene is possibly TRBD1 (5 bases). This CDR3 is 15 amino acids long. In germline, CDR1 is MNHEY, CDR2 SVGAGI. Trimming cost V 7 bases and J 4 bases, with 19 bases left between them.